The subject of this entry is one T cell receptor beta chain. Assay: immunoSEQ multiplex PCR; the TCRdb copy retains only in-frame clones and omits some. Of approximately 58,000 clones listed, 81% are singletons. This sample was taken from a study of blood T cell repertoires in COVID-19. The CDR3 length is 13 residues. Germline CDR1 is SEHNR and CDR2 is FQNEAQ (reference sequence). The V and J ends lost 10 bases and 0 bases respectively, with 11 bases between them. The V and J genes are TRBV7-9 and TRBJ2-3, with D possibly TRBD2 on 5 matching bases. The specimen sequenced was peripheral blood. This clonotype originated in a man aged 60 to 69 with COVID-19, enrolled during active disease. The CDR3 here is CATTSYSTDTQYF. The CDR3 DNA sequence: TGTGCCACCACTAGTTACAGCACAGATACGCAGTATTTT.